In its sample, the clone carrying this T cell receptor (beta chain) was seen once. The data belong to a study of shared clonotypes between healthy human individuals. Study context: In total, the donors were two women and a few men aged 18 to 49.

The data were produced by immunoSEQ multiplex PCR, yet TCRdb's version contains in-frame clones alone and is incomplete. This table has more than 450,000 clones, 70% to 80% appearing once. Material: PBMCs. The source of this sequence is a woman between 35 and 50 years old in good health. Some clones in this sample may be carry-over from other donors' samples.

CDR3 loop: CAIAPGSSGNTIYF. Written as DNA, the CDR3 is TGTGCCATTGCCCCGGGGTCCTCTGGAAACACCATATATTTT. The rearrangement links TRBV10-3 to TRBJ1-3; no definite D call. V shed 9 bases and J shed 0 bases, with 12 bases lying between them. Germline CDR1 and CDR2: ENHRY and SYGVKD. The CDR3 contains 14 residues.